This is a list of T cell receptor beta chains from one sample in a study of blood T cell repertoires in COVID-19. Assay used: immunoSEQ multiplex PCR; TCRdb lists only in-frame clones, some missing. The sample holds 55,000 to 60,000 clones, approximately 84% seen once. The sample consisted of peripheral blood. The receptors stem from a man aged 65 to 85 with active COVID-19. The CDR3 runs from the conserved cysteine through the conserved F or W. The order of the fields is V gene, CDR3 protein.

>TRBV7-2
CASSQRESLDKYNEQFF
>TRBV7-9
CASSRPRDTDQPQHF
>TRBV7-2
CASSSELTGRSETQYF
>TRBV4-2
CASSQDGTSGTETQYF
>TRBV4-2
CASSQDRDSSGNTIYF
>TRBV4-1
CASSQADLAGGYNEQFF
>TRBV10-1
CASSGGDRPDNEQFF
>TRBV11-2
CASSSDYGYTF
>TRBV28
CASTPRQIQETQYF
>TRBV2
CASSPPEVNTGELFF
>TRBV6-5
CASSQPGGDTEAFF
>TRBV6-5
CASNEDREAFF
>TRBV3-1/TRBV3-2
CASSPSGRLDTGELFF
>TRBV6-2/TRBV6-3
CASSDSRTRQETQYF
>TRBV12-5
CASGHLSTSAETQYF
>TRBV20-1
CSASWRTGELFF
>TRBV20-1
CSASMVGSAGGLHEQYF
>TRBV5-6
CASSLGARPFGREKLFF
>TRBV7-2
CASSSSGRTVNTEAFF
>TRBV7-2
CASSPHSGRGQETQYF
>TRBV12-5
CASGSWQTHTF
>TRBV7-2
CASSLAYRGNTEAFF
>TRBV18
CASSFASTAGETQYF
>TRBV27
CASSLIGSGGNNEQFF
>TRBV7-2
CASSFYGYTDTQYF
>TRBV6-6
CASSPSTSGNPDTQYF
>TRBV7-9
CASSPYRDESSYNEQFF
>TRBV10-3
CAISAGGNSNQPQHF
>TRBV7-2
CASSRVGGYEQYF